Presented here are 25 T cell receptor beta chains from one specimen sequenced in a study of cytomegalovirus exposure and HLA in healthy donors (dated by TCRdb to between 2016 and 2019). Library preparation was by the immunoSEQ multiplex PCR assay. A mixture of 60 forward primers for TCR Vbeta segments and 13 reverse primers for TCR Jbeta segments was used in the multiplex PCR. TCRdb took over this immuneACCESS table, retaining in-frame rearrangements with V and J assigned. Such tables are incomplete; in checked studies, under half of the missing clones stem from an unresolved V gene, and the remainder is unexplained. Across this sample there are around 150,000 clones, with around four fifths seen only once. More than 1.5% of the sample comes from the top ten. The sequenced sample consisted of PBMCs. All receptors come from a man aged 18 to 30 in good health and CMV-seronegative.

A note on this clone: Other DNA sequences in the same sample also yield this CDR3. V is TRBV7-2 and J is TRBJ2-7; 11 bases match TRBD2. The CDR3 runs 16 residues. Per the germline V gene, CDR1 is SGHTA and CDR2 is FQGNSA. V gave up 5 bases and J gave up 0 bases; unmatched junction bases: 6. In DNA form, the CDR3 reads TGTGCCAGCAGCCCTTCAGGGACTAGCGGCTCCTACGAGCAGTACTTC. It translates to CASSPSGTSGSYEQYF.

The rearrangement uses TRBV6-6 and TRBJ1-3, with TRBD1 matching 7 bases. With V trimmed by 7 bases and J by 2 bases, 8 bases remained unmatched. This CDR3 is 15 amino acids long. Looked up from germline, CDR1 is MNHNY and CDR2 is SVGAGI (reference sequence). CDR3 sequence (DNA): TGTGCCAGCACTTATTACGACAGGGCTGGAAACACCATATATTTT. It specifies CASTYYDRAGNTIYF.

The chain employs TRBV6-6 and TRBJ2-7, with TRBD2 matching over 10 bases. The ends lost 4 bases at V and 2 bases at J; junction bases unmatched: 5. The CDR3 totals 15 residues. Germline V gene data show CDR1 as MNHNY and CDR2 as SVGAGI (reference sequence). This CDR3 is CASSFPGLATYEQYF. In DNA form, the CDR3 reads TGTGCCAGCAGTTTCCCGGGACTAGCGACCTACGAGCAGTACTTC.

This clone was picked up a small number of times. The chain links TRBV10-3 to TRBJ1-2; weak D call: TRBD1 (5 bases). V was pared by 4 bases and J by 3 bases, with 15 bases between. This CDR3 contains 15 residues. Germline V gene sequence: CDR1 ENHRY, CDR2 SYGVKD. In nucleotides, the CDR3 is TGTGCCATCAGTGGGGCAGGGAGGTTGGACTATGGCTACACCTTC. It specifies CAISGAGRLDYGYTF.

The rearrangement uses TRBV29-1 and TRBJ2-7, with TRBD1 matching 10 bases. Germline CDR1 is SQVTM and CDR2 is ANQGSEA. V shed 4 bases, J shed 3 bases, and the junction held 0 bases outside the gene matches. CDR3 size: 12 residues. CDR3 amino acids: CSVGTGGYEQYF. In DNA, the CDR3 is TGCAGCGTTGGGACAGGGGGCTACGAGCAGTACTTC.

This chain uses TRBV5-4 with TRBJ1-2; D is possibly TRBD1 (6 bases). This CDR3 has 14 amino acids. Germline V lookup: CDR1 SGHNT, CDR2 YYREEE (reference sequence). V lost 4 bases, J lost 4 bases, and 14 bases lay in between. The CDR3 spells CASSARDTLYGYTF. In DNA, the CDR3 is TGTGCCAGCAGCGCACGGGACACCCTCTATGGCTACACCTTC.

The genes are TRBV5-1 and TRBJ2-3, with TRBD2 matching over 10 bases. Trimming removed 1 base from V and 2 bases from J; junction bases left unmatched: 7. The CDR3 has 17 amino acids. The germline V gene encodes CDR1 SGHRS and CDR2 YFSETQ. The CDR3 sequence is CASSLSSGGHPTDTQYF. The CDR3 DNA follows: TGCGCCAGCAGCTTGTCTAGCGGGGGACACCCCACAGATACGCAGTATTTT.

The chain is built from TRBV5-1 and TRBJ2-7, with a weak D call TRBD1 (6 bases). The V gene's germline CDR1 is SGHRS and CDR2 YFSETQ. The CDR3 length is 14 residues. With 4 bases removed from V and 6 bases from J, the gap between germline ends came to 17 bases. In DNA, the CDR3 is TGCGCCAGCAGCCCTACGGACAGTGCGGGCGAGCAGTACTTC. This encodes CASSPTDSAGEQYF.

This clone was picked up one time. The CDR3 coding sequence is TGTGCCATCAGTGAGTCGATCGGAACAGAATTGAACACTGAAGCTTTCTTT. The encoded protein is CAISESIGTELNTEAFF. V and J are TRBV10-3 and TRBJ1-1; no firm D call. CDR3 length: 17 residues. Germline V gene data show CDR1 as ENHRY and CDR2 as SYGVKD. Trimming removed 0 bases at V and 0 bases at J, with 14 bases between.

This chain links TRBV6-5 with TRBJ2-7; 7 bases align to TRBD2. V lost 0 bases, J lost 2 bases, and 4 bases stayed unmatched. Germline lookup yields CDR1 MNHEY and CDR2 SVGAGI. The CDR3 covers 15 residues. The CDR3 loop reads CASSYSRGRAYEQYF. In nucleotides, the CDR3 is TGTGCCAGCAGTTACTCTAGAGGGAGGGCCTACGAGCAGTACTTC.

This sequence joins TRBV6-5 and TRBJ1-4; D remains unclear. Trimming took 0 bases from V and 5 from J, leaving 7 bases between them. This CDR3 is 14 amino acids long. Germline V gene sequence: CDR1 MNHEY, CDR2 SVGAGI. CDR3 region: CASSYSSSNEKLFF. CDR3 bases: TGTGCCAGCAGTTACTCCTCTAGCAATGAAAAACTGTTTTTT.

The CDR3 nucleotides read TGTGCCAGCAGGGGCGGACAGGGGTCCTACGAGCAGTACTTC. Encoded protein: CASRGGQGSYEQYF. The gene calls are TRBV2 and TRBJ2-7; 9 bases map to TRBD1. Trimming at V came to 6 bases and at J to 1 base, leaving 4 bases not matched to a gene. There are 14 residues in the CDR3. Per germline, CDR1 SNHLY and CDR2 FYNNEI.

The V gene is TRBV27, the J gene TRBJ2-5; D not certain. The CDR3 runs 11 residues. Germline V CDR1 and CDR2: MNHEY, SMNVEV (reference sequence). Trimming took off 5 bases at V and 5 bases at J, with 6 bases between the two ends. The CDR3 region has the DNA TGTGCCAGCAGTACGAGGGAGACCCAGTACTTC. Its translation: CASSTRETQYF.

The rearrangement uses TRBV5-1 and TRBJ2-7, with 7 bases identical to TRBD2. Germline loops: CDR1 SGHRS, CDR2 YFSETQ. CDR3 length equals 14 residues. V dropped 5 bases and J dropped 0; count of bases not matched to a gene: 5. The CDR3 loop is CASSQGGGSYEQYF. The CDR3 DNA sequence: TGCGCCAGCAGTCAAGGCGGGGGCTCCTACGAGCAGTACTTC.

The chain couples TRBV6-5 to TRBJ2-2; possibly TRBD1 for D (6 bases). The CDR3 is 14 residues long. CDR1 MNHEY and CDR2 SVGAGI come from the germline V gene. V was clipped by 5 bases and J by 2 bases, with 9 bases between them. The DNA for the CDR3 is TGTGCCAGCAGTACACAGGGAAACACCGGGGAGCTGTTTTTT. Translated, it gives CASSTQGNTGELFF.

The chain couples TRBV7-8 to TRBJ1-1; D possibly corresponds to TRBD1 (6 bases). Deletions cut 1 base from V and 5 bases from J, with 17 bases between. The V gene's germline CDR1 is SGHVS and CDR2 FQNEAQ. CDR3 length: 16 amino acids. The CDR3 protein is CASSLDTGQIGTEAFF. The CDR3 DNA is TGTGCCAGCAGCTTAGATACGGGACAAATTGGGACTGAAGCTTTCTTT. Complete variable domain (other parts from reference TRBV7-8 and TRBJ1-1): GAGVSQSPRYKVAKRGQDVALRCDPISGHVSLFWYQQALGQGPEFLTYFQNEAQLDKSGLPSDRFFAERPEGSVSTLKIQRTQQEDSAVYLCASSLDTGQIGTEAFFGQGTRLTVV.

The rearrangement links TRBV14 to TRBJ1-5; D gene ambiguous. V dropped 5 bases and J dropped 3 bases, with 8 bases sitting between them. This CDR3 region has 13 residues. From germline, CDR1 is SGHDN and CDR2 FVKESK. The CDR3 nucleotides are TGTGCCAGCAGCGTAGAGCACAATCAGCCCCAGCATTTT. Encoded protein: CASSVEHNQPQHF.

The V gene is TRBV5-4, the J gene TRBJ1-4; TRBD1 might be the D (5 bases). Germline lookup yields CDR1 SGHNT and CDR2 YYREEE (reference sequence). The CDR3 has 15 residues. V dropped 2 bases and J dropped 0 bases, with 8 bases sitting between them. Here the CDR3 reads CASSFGTATNEKLFF. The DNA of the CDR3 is TGTGCCAGCAGCTTTGGGACTGCAACTAATGAAAAACTGTTTTTT.

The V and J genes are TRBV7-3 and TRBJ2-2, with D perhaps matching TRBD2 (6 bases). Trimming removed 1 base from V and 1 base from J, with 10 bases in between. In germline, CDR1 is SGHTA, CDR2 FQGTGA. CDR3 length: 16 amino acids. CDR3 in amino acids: CASSLMMRGNTGELFF. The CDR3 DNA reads TGTGCCAGCAGCTTAATGATGCGGGGGAACACCGGGGAGCTGTTTTTT.

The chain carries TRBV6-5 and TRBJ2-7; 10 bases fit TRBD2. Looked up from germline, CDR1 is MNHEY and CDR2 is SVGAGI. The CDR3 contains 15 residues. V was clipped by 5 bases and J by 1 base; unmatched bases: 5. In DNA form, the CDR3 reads TGTGCCAGCAGTCATAGCGGGAGGATTTCCTACGAGCAGTACTTC. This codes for CASSHSGRISYEQYF.

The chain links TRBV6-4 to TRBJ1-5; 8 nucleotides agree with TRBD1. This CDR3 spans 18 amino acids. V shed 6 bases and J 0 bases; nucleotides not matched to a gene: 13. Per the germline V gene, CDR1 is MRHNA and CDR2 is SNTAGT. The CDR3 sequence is CASREDRVRVHSNQPQHF. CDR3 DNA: TGTGCCAGCAGAGAGGACAGGGTCCGAGTTCATAGCAATCAGCCCCAGCATTTT.

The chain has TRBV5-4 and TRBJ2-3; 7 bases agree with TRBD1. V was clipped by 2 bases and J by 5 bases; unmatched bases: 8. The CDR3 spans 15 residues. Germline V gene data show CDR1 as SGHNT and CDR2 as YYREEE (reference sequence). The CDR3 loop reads CASSLPTGRQDTQYF. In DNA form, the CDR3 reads TGTGCCAGCAGCTTACCGACAGGGCGACAAGATACGCAGTATTTT.

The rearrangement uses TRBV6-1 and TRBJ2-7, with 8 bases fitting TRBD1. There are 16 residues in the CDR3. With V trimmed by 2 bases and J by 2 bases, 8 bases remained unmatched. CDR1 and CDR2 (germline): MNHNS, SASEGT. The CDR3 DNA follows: TGTGCCAGCAGTGAAAGAGGGGGACAGGCCCCCTACGAGCAGTACTTC. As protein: CASSERGGQAPYEQYF.

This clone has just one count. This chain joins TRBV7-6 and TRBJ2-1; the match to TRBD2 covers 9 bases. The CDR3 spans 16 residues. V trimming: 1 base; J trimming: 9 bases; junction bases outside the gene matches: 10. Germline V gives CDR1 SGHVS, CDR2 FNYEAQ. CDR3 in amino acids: CASSLGSGGPLGEQFF. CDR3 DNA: TGTGCCAGCAGCTTAGGGAGCGGGGGGCCCCTGGGTGAGCAGTTCTTC.

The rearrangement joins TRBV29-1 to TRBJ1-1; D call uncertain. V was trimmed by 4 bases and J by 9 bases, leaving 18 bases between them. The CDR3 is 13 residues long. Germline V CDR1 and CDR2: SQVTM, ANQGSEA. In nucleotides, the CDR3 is TGCAGCGTTGCGCAACCGGACCGGGGAAAAGCTTTCTTT. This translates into CSVAQPDRGKAFF.